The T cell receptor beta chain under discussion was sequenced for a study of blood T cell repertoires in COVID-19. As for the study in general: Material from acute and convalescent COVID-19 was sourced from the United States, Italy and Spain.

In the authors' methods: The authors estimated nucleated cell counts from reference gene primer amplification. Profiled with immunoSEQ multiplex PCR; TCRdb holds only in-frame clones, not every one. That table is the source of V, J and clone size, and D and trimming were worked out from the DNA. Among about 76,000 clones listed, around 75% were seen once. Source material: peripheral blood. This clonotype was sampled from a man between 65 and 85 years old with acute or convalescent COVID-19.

The CDR3 sequence is CATAGTALETQYF. CDR3 nucleotide sequence: TGTGCCACCGCAGGGACTGCCTTAGAGACCCAGTACTTC. The V gene is TRBV24-1, the J gene TRBJ2-5, with D perhaps TRBD2 (6 bases). The CDR3 is 13 amino acids. V gave up 9 bases and J gave up 4 bases, with 14 bases separating them. Germline V gene sequence: CDR1 KGHDR, CDR2 SFDVKD.